Presented here are 18 T cell receptor beta chains from one specimen sequenced in a study of regulatory T cells in long-lasting Graves disease. Time point given: persistent/refractory GD, antithyroid drugs over 5 years with positive TRAb. RNA extracted from PBMCs served as the sequencing template. Building the TCR beta libraries relied on iRepertoire HTBI primers, and CDR3 regions underwent Arm-PCR. From the multiplex PCR reads, TCRdb called clonotypes with MiXCR, one entry per CDR3 protein. The data hold 600,000 to 850,000 distinct CDR3 sequences, with around 30% observed a single time. The specimen comprised peripheral blood mononuclear cells (PBMCs), sampled when the disease was refractory, from a patient treated with antithyroid drugs. Source of these receptors: a female donor with Graves disease.

The J gene is TRBJ1-1, the V gene TRBV7-3, with a tentative D call TRBD1 (5 bases). V shed 5 bases and J shed 4 bases, with 17 bases lying between them. CDR3 length equals 15 residues. Germline V gene sequence: CDR1 SGHTA, CDR2 FQGTGA. CDR3 sequence reads: CASSRGMAGSTEAFF. Written as DNA, the CDR3 is TGTGCCAGCAGCCGGGGCATGGCAGGGAGCACTGAAGCTTTCTTT.

This chain connects TRBV5-1 to TRBJ2-5, with D perhaps given as TRBD1 or TRBD2 (6 bases each). Germline V gene sequence: CDR1 SGHRS, CDR2 YFSETQ. V was cut by 4 bases and J by 0 bases, with 16 bases left in between. There are 16 residues in the CDR3. Here the CDR3 reads CASSQTFRGDQETQYF. The CDR3 DNA reads TGCGCCAGCAGCCAAACCTTTAGGGGGGACCAAGAGACCCAGTACTTC.

This clonotype was counted only a few times. The rearrangement joins TRBV6-1 to TRBJ2-5; 9 positions match TRBD1. Germline-derived CDR1 and CDR2 are MNHNS and SASEGT. This CDR3 has 16 amino acids. V was clipped by 5 bases and J by 3 bases; unmatched bases: 10. CDR3 sequence reads: CASSRIPGQGEETQYF. The CDR3 DNA reads TGTGCCAGCAGTAGAATTCCGGGACAGGGTGAAGAGACCCAGTACTTC.

This clonotype has more than one count but fewer than ten. The J gene is TRBJ2-7, the V gene TRBV18, with D perhaps matching TRBD1 or TRBD2 (5 bases each). V lost 3 bases to trimming and J lost 3 bases, with 9 bases between them. The CDR3 is 13 residues long. Germline CDR1 reads KGHSH; CDR2 reads LQKENI. The CDR3 is CASSPGPYYEQYF. CDR3 nucleotide sequence: TGTGCCAGCTCACCGGGACCGTACTACGAGCAGTACTTC.

Many counts were recorded for this clonotype. The chain employs TRBV2 and TRBJ1-1, with D maybe TRBD1 (6 bases). Germline CDR1 reads SNHLY; CDR2 reads FYNNEI. V was clipped by 4 bases and J by 6 bases, with 9 bases between them. The CDR3 spans 12 residues. CDR3 coding DNA: TGTGCCAGCAGTGGAGGGACACCTGAAGCTTTCTTT. It encodes CASSGGTPEAFF.

Notes on this clonotype: In this CDR3 the conserved last residue, phenylalanine or tryptophan, is missing, so a read error is likely. The genes are TRBV15 and TRBJ1-5, with D hard to call. This CDR3 region has 14 residues. V lost 3 bases to trimming and J lost 4 bases, with 10 bases between them. Germline CDR1 is LNHNV and CDR2 is YYDKDF (reference sequence). The CDR3 spells CATSRHQQNQPQHY. In DNA, the CDR3 is TGTGCCACCAGCAGGCACCAGCAGAATCAGCCCCAGCATTAT.

This clonotype came up many times. The rearrangement joins TRBV6-1 to TRBJ1-5; D call uncertain. V was shortened by 5 bases and J by 7 bases, with 12 bases between the two germline ends. The CDR3 has 13 amino acids. In germline, CDR1 is MNHNS, CDR2 SASEGT. CDR3 sequence (DNA): TGTGCCAGCAGTCTAACAGCGGACCAGCCCCAGCATTTT. Translated, it gives CASSLTADQPQHF.

For this clonotype: The junction does not match germline at one end; this may be a read error. The chain links TRBV6-1 to TRBJ1-6; D gene uncertain. The CDR3 extends over 16 amino acids. The germline CDR1 and CDR2 sequences are MNHNS and SASEGT. The CDR3 spells CAISESRGGTNSPLHF. CDR3 DNA: TGTGCCATCAGTGAGTCCCGGGGAGGAACGAATTCACCCCTCCACTTT.

This clonotype was found a few times. This sequence joins TRBV10-2 and TRBJ1-1, with a possible D match to TRBD1 (5 bases). Germline values: CDR1 WSHSY, CDR2 SAAADI. This CDR3 has 15 residues. Trimming removed 0 bases from V and 5 bases from J, with 13 bases in between. The DNA for the CDR3 is TGCGCCAGCAGTGAGTCTAGGCAGGGTGGGACTGAAGCTTTCTTT. As protein: CASSESRQGGTEAFF.

The chain recombines TRBV10-2 with TRBJ2-2; D gene ambiguous. This CDR3 comprises 13 residues. V was clipped by 4 bases and J by 7 bases, with 10 bases between them. Germline V gene lookup returns CDR1 WSHSY and CDR2 SAAADI. The CDR3 DNA reads as TGCGCCAGCAGTGCCCAACCGTACGGGGAGCTGTTTTTT. It yields the protein CASSAQPYGELFF.

The chain links TRBV10-2 to TRBJ1-5; TRBD1 is a possible D gene (6 bases). The V gene lost 6 bases and the J gene lost 3 bases, with 12 bases spanning the gap. CDR3 length: 14 amino acids. Germline V lookup: CDR1 WSHSY, CDR2 SAAADI. This CDR3 is CASRDTGINQPQHF. As DNA, the CDR3 is TGCGCCAGCAGGGATACAGGGATCAATCAGCCCCAGCATTTT.

The chain couples TRBV9 to TRBJ2-7, with TRBD1 matching 8 bases. The germline gives CDR1 SGDLS, CDR2 YYNGEE. This CDR3 is built from 15 residues. The V segment lost 4 bases and the J segment 4 bases; nucleotides outside the gene matches: 10. The CDR3 DNA sequence: TGTGCCAGCAGCATTGGATTGGACAGGGTTTACGAGCAGTACTTC. As protein: CASSIGLDRVYEQYF.

This clonotype was seen many times. The gene calls are TRBV6-2 or TRBV6-3 and TRBJ2-7; 14 bases match TRBD2. Losses at the gene ends were 6 bases for V and 1 base for J; bases not matched to a gene: 2. Germline assignment: CDR1 MNHEY and CDR2 SVGEGT. The CDR3 runs 15 residues. The CDR3 region is CASRRLAGGSYEQYF. DNA of the CDR3: TGTGCCAGCAGACGACTAGCGGGAGGGTCCTACGAGCAGTACTTC.

The chain recombines TRBV13 with TRBJ2-2, with 12 bases lining up with TRBD2. Trimming removed 0 bases from V and 5 bases from J; junction bases left unmatched: 4. Germline loops: CDR1 PRHDT, CDR2 FYEKMQ (reference sequence). The CDR3 loop spans 17 amino acids. CDR3 region: CASSLGTGTSGTGELFF. The CDR3 region has the DNA TGTGCCAGCAGCTTAGGCACCGGGACTAGCGGGACCGGGGAGCTGTTTTTT. Full variable domain (missing parts from reference TRBV13 and TRBJ2-2): AAGVIQSPRHLIKEKRETATLKCYPIPRHDTVYWYQQGPGQDPQFLISFYEKMQSDKGSIPDRFSAQQFSDYHSELNMSSLELGDSALYFCASSLGTGTSGTGELFFGEGSRLTVL.

The chain employs TRBV3-1 and TRBJ1-1; no clear D gene. CDR1 LGHDT and CDR2 YNNKEL come from the germline V gene (reference sequence). Trimming took off 5 bases at V and 0 bases at J, with 13 bases between the two ends. There are 15 residues in the CDR3. This chain's CDR3 is CASSNGREMNTEAFF. The CDR3 bases are TGTGCCAGCAGCAACGGAAGGGAAATGAACACTGAAGCTTTCTTT.

Comments on this clonotype: A much larger clone differs by one base, so this may be a read error. The chain recombines TRBV2 with TRBJ1-4; TRBD1 might be the D (5 bases). CDR1 is SNHLY and CDR2 is FYNNEI in the germline V gene. The CDR3 totals 14 residues. This CDR3 reads CASSESLIGEKPFF. CDR3 DNA: TGTGCCAGCAGTGAAAGCCTTATAGGGGAAAAACCGTTTTTT.

The chain combines TRBV3-1 with TRBJ1-2; D gene unclear. V lost 3 bases to trimming and J lost 4 bases, with 9 bases between them. This CDR3 region has 13 residues. In germline, CDR1 is LGHDT, CDR2 YNNKEL (reference sequence). The CDR3: CASSHPTSYGYTF. In DNA form, the CDR3 reads TGTGCCAGCAGCCATCCTACCAGCTATGGCTACACCTTC.

To note about this clonotype: A clone one base away is much larger, so this may be a read error. The conserved closing phenylalanine or tryptophan is absent in this CDR3, likely reflecting a read error. The rearrangement links TRBV28 to TRBJ1-1; 11 positions match TRBD1. CDR1 and CDR2 (germline): MDHEN, SYDVKM. J gave up 1 base and V 6 bases, and 10 bases lay outside the gene matches. There are 17 residues in the CDR3. In DNA form, the CDR3 reads TGTGCCAGCAGCGGGGACAGGGGGGGTTTCGGGAACACTGAAGCTTTCTCT. It specifies CASSGDRGGFGNTEAFS.